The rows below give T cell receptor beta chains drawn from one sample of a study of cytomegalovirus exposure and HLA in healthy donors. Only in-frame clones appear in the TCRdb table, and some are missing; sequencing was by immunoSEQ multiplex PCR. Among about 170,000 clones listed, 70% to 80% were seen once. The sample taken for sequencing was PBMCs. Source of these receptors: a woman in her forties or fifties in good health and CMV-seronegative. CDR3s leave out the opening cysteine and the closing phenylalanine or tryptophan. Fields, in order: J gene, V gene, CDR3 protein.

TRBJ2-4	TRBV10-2	ASSESMGIVKNIQY
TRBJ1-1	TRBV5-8	ASSPYDRGAEAF
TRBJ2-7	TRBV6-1	ASSGGGRRADEQY
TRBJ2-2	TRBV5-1	ASSFRTGELF
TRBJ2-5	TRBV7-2	ASSLTSGPRETQY
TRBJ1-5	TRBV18	ASSPGTGSNQPQH
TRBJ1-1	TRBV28	ASSLVGPGGTEAF
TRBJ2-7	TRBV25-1	ASSLNRGSVAPAEQY
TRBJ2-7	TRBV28	ASRGGAWEQY
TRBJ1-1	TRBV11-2	ASSTRTGGWEAF
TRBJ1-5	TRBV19	ASVEDRTNQPQH
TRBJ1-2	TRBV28	ASRLIVGGSNYGYT
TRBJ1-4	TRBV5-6	ASSLRDRDREKLF
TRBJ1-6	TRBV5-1	ASRRIGGRGNSPLH
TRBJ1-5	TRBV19	ASTTGKYQPQH
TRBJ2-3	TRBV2	ASRYTLVGDTQY
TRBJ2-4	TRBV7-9	ASSPSLRAGRRKNIQY
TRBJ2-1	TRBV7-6	ASSLQAGGPNEQF
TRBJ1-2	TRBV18	ASSPDARVNYGYT
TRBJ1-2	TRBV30	AWSVRTGGNGYT
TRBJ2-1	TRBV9	ASSVERGDSYNEQF
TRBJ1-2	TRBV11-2	ASSLDRGTRGYT
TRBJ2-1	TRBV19	ASSIIASNEQF
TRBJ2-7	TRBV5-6	ASSWTGRNEQY
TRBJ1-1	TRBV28	ASTRWGDTEAF
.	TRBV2	ASSGGGYHEQY
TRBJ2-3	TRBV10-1	ASSELVADLKSGYTQY
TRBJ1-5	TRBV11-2	ASSRTDNQPQH
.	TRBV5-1	ASSQTGDEQY
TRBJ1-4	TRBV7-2	ASSPSGGRGNKKLF
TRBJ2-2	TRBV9	ASSVATVGPGELF
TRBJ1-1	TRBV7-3	ASSWGVGNTEAF
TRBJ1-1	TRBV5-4	ASSAGTGVRNTEAF
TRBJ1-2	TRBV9	ASSVGGGDYGYT
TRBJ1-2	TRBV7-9	ASSPGFAGYT
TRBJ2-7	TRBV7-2	ASSPGGGVKGEQY
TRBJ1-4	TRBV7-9	ASSLGDSPTNEKLF
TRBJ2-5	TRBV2	ARTTSGGDKEETQY
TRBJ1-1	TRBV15	ATSREGLMNTEAF
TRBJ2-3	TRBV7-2	ASSTRQGGSTDTQY
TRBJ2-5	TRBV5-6	ASSFQRTGVGWETQY
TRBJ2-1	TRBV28	ASTLGGSYNEQF
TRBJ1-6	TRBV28	ASSQPLQDNSPLH
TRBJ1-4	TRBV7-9	ASSSGIATNEKLF
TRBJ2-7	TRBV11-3	ASRGQGGSYEQY
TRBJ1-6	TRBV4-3	ASSQGVDRGSPLH
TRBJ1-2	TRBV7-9	ASSIRQEIYGYT
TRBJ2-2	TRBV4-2	ASSQSGTNTGELF
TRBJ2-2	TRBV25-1	ASSEYERNTGELF
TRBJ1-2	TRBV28	ASSLPGGGYT
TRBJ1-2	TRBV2	ASSLGQGEYGYT
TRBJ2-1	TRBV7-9	ASSKPLAGSTEQF
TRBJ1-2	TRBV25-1	ASSEPGLGGYGYT